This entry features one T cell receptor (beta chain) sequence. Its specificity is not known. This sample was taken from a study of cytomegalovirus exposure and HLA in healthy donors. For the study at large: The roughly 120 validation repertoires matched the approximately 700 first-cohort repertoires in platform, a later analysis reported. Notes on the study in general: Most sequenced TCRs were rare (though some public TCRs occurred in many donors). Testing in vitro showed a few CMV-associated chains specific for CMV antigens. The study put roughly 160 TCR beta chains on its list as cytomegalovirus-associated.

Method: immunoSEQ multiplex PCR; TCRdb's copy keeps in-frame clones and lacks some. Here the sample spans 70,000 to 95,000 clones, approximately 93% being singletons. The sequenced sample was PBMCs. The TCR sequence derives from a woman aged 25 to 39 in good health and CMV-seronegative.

The CDR3 DNA sequence: TGTGCCTGGAGTGCCTACCCCGGGACATTGAACACTGAAGCTTTCTTT. This encodes CAWSAYPGTLNTEAFF. This chain uses TRBV30 with TRBJ1-1; D perhaps matches TRBD1 (6 bases). The CDR3 covers 16 residues. The germline V gene encodes CDR1 GTSNPN and CDR2 SVGIG (reference sequence). V lost 1 base and J 0 bases, leaving 15 bases between the germline ends.